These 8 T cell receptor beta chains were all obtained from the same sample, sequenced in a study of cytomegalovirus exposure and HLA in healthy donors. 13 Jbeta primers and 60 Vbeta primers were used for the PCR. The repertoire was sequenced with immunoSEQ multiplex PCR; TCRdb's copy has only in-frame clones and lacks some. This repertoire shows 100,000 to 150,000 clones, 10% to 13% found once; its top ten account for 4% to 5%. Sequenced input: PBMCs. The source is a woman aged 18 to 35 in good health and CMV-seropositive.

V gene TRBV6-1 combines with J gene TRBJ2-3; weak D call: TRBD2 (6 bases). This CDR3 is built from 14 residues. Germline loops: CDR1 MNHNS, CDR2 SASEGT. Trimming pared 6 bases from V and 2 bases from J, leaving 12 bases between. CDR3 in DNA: TGTGCCAGCAGCCTAGGGACTTTCACAGATACGCAGTATTTT. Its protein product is CASSLGTFTDTQYF.

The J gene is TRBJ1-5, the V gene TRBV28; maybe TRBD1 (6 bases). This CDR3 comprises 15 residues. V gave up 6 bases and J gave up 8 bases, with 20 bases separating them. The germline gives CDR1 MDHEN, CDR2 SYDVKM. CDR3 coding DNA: TGTGCCAGCAGGATATTACAGGGTAAAGGAGAGCCCCAGCATTTT. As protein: CASRILQGKGEPQHF.

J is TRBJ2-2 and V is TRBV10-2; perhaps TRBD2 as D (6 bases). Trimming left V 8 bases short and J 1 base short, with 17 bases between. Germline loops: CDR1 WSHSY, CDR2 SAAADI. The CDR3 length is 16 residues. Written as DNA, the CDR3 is TGCGCCAGCGACCCTGGCACTAGCTTGAACACCGGGGAGCTGTTTTTT. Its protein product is CASDPGTSLNTGELFF.

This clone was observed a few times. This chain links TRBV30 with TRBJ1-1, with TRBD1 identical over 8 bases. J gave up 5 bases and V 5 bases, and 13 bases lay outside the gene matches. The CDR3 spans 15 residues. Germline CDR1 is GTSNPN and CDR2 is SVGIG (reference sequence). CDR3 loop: CAWETGGGVLTEAFF. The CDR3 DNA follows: TGTGCCTGGGAAACAGGGGGGGGAGTATTGACTGAAGCTTTCTTT.

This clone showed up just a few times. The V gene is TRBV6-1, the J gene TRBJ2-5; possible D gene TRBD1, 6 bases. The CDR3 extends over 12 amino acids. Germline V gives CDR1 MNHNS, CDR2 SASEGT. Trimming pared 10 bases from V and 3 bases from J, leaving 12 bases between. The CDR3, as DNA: TGTGCCACCCAGGACAGAGAAGAGACCCAGTACTTC. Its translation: CATQDREETQYF.

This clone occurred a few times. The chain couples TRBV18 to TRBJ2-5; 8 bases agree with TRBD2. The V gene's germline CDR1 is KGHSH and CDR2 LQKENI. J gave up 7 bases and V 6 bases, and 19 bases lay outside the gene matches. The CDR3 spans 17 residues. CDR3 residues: CASSGTPGLGFGATQYF. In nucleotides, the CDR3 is TGTGCCAGCTCTGGAACTCCGGGACTAGGCTTCGGAGCGACCCAGTACTTC. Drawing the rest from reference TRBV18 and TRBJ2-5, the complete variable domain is NAGVMQNPRHLVRRRGQEARLRCSPMKGHSHVYWYRQLPEEGLKFMVYLQKENIIDESGMPKERFSAEFPKEGPSILRIQQVVRGDSAAYFCASSGTPGLGFGATQYFGPGTRLLVL.

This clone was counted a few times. In DNA, the CDR3 is TGCGCCAGCAGTTTACAGGGGGCGAGGGATACGCAGTATTTT. Translated: CASSLQGARDTQYF. This chain uses TRBV10-2 with TRBJ2-3; TRBD1 aligns across 9 bases. CDR1 and CDR2 (germline): WSHSY, SAAADI. V was clipped by 5 bases and J by 6 bases; unmatched bases: 6. This CDR3 has 14 amino acids.

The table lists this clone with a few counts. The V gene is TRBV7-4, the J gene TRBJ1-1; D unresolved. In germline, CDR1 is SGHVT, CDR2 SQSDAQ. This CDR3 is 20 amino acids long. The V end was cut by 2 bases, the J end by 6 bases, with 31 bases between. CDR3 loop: CASSLIRRQVTEVAVSEAFF. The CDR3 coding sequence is TGTGCCAGCAGCTTAATCCGGCGGCAGGTTACGGAGGTAGCTGTTTCTGAAGCTTTCTTT. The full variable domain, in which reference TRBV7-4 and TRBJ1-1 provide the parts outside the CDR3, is GAGVSQSPRYKVAKRGRDVALRCDSISGHVTLYWYRQTLGQGSEVLTYSQSDAQRDKSGRPSGRFSAERPERSVSTLKIQRTEQGDSAVYLCASSLIRRQVTEVAVSEAFFGQGTRLTVV.